This TCR beta chain stems from a study of blood T cell repertoires in COVID-19. Study-wide background: The study drew acute and convalescent COVID-19 samples from the United States, Italy and Spain.

Authors' data handling: Amplification of reference gene primers provided the estimated nucleated cell counts. The table came from immunoSEQ multiplex PCR; TCRdb's copy has only in-frame clones and leaves some out. V and J calls and clone size are copied from that table; D and trimming were computed from the DNA. The table lists 300,000 to 350,000 clones, roughly 87% of them singletons. This TCR was recovered from a man younger than 35 with active or convalescent COVID-19. Sequenced input: peripheral blood.

In DNA form, the CDR3 reads TGTGCCAGCAGTTACGGGGCCGCGACTAGCACAGATACGCAGTATTTT. The encoded protein is CASSYGAATSTDTQYF. This chain connects TRBV6-5 to TRBJ2-3, with D perhaps matching TRBD1 (5 bases). Germline lookup yields CDR1 MNHEY and CDR2 SVGAGI. The V end lost 2 bases, the J end lost 0 bases, and 12 bases lay between the germline ends. There are 16 residues in the CDR3.